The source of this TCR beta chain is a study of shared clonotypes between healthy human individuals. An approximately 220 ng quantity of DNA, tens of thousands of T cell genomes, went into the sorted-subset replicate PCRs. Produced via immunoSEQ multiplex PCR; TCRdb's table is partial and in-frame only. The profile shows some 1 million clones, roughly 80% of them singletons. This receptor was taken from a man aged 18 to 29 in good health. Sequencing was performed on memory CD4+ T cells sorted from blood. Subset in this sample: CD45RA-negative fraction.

This chain's CDR3 is CASSLVLESLGGIQYF. In DNA form, the CDR3 reads TGCGCCAGCAGCTTGGTACTAGAATCTCTTGGGGGCATTCAGTACTTC. The rearrangement links TRBV5-1 to TRBJ2-4; D is perhaps TRBD1 or TRBD2 (5 bases each). The CDR3 length is 16 residues. Trimming pared 0 bases from V and 9 bases from J, leaving 19 bases between. Per germline, CDR1 SGHRS and CDR2 YFSETQ.